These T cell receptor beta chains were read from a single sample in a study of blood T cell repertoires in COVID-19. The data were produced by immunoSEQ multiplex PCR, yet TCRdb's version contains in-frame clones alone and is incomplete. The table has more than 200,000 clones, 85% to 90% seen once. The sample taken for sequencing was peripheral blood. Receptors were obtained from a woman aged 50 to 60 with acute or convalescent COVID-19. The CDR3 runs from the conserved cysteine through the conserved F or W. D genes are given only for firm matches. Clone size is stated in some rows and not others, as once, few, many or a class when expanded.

CASSSGQGHSYEQYF TGCGCCAGCAGCTCGGGACAGGGGCACTCCTACGAGCAGTACTTC TRBV5-1 TRBD1 . TRBJ2-7
CAADLAGRGNEQFF TGTGCCGCCGACCTAGCGGGGAGGGGCAATGAGCAGTTCTTC TRBV30 TRBD2 . TRBJ2-1
CASSLPSVSTDTQYF TGCGCCAGCAGCTTGCCTAGCGTGAGCACAGATACGCAGTATTTT TRBV5-1 . . TRBJ2-3
CASSSNFGYGYTF TGTGCCAGCAGCTCGAACTTTGGCTATGGCTACACCTTC TRBV11-3 . few TRBJ1-2
CASSSRDTGNEKLFF TGCGCCAGCAGCTCAAGGGACACCGGTAATGAAAAACTGTTTTTT TRBV5-1 . . TRBJ1-4
CASHRPGIGDTQYF TGTGCCAGCCATCGACCGGGGATTGGAGATACGCAGTATTTT TRBV7-9 . . TRBJ2-3
CASSVVQGAIDGYTF TGTGCCAGCAGCGTAGTCCAGGGGGCTATTGATGGCTACACCTTC TRBV9 TRBD1 . TRBJ1-2
CASSFGGQPPDTQYF TGCGCCAGCAGCTTCGGGGGACAGCCCCCTGATACGCAGTATTTT TRBV5-1 . . TRBJ2-3
CASRRQDGTEAFF TGTGCCAGTAGGAGACAGGATGGCACTGAAGCTTTCTTT TRBV19 . . TRBJ1-1
CASSQDPISYEQYF TGTGCCAGCAGCCAAGATCCCATCTCCTACGAGCAGTACTTC TRBV4-2 . . TRBJ2-7
CASSVGGGNYGYTF TGTGCCAGCAGCGTAGGCGGGGGGAACTATGGCTACACCTTC TRBV9 . . TRBJ1-2
CASVLAGDYNEQFF TGTGCCAGCGTTCTAGCGGGAGACTACAATGAGCAGTTCTTC TRBV7-9 TRBD2 . TRBJ2-1